These 3 T cell receptor beta chains came from one sample sequenced in a study of a mutant IDH1 vaccine in newly diagnosed glioma. Assay used: immunoSEQ multiplex PCR; TCRdb lists only in-frame clones, some missing. The sample includes tens of thousands of clones, 60% to 85% of them seen just once. Time point noted: week 35, safety follow-up. Vaccinated patients received 300 ug of mutant IDH1 20-mer peptide per dose, with topical imiquimod. Their recognized antigens are unknown. The sample was PBMCs, taken from a glioma patient whose treatment included an IDH1 peptide vaccine. The receptor source for this set is a man aged 40-50 years with glioma.

The chain couples TRBV25-1 to TRBJ2-5; 7 bases fit TRBD2. From germline, CDR1 is MGHDK and CDR2 SYGVNS. This CDR3 has 13 amino acids. V was clipped by 4 bases and J by 7 bases; unmatched bases: 6. In nucleotides, the CDR3 is TGTGCCAGCAGTGCAGGCTGGGGGGGGACCCAGTACTTC. This encodes CASSAGWGGTQYF.

This clone was counted a few times. The genes are TRBV5-4 and TRBJ2-3; TRBD1 matches 9 bases. The CDR3 sequence is 13 residues long. Germline trimming cut 4 bases from V and 6 bases from J; bases unmatched to any gene: 3. Germline V gives CDR1 SGHNT, CDR2 YYREEE (reference sequence). CDR3 nucleotides: TGTGCCAGCAGCATCGACAGGGGGGATACGCAGTATTTT. As protein: CASSIDRGDTQYF.

The CDR3 sequence is CASSSGTLGSPLHF. The CDR3 DNA is TGTGCCAGCAGCTCCGGGACTTTAGGATCACCCCTCCACTTT. This chain connects TRBV5-6 to TRBJ1-6, with a weak D call TRBD1 (5 bases). The CDR3 length is 14 residues. Deletions cut 3 bases from V and 10 bases from J, with 14 bases between. Germline V gene sequence: CDR1 SGHDT, CDR2 YYEEEE.